Below, 12 T cell receptor beta chains from the same sample are listed, as sequenced in a study of blood T cell repertoires in COVID-19. TCRdb keeps only in-frame clones here, not all; method: immunoSEQ multiplex PCR. The sample lists roughly 64,000 clones, around 86% occurring once. Sequencing input: peripheral blood. Receptors originate from a middle-aged man with acute or convalescent COVID-19.

The chain employs TRBV6-5 and TRBJ1-1; TRBD1 is a possible D gene (6 bases). The germline CDR1 and CDR2 sequences are MNHEY and SVGAGI. The CDR3 sequence is 15 residues long. V lost 5 bases and J 5 bases, leaving 18 bases between the germline ends. For the CDR3, the DNA is TGTGCCAGCAGTCCAAGGACAGCCGAAGGGACTGAAGCTTTCTTT. Amino acids: CASSPRTAEGTEAFF.

The rearrangement uses TRBV24-1 and TRBJ1-2; tentatively, D is TRBD1 (6 bases). CDR1 and CDR2 from the germline V gene are KGHDR and SFDVKD. Trimming stripped 7 bases from V and 7 bases from J, with 9 bases between. There are 11 residues in the CDR3. The CDR3 bases are TGTGCCACCAGGGGGGCAGGTGGCTACACCTTC. It codes for CATRGAGGYTF.

The gene calls are TRBV12-3 or TRBV12-4 and TRBJ2-1; tentatively, D is TRBD2 (5 bases). The CDR3 spans 13 residues. The ends were cut back, 3 bases at V and 6 bases at J, with 9 bases in the middle. The CDR3 coding sequence is TGTGCCAGCAGTTTCCTAGCAACCAATGAGCAGTTCTTC. Protein: CASSFLATNEQFF.

This clone was seen a handful of times. This chain uses TRBV2 with TRBJ2-5; TRBD1 is a possible D gene (6 bases). Trimming stripped 9 bases from V and 7 bases from J, with 21 bases between. The CDR3 spans 14 residues. Germline V gene sequence: CDR1 SNHLY, CDR2 FYNNEI. The DNA for the CDR3 is TGTGCCAGGAAAATTAGGGGGTTAGAGACGACCCAGTACTTC. It codes for CARKIRGLETTQYF.

The chain links TRBV5-1 to TRBJ1-2, with D perhaps matching TRBD1 (5 bases). CDR1 and CDR2 from the germline V gene are SGHRS and YFSETQ. V was trimmed by 1 base and J by 1 base, leaving 8 bases between them. The CDR3 totals 14 residues. The CDR3 region has the DNA TGCGCCAGCAGCTTGTTCGGGGGTAACTATGGCTACACCTTC. Translated, it gives CASSLFGGNYGYTF.

This chain joins TRBV4-1 and TRBJ2-7; maybe TRBD1 (6 bases). Germline lookup yields CDR1 MGHRA and CDR2 YSYEKL. Between the trimmed V and J ends, which lost 3 bases and 3 bases, there was a span of 9 bases. The CDR3 has 13 amino acids. The DNA of the CDR3 is TGCGCCAGCAGCCAGGGGGCTTTCTACGAGCAGTACTTC. It is translated as CASSQGAFYEQYF.

This chain links TRBV19 with TRBJ2-2; D perhaps matches TRBD2 (6 bases). CDR1 is LNHDA, CDR2 SQIVND, per germline (reference sequence). The V end lost 7 bases, the J end lost 6 bases, and 18 bases lay between the germline ends. The CDR3 runs to 15 residues. CDR3 loop: CASKGTVGEAGELFF. As DNA, the CDR3 is TGTGCCAGTAAGGGGACGGTCGGGGAGGCCGGGGAGCTGTTTTTT.

J is TRBJ2-2 and V is TRBV3-1 (or the pseudogene TRBV3-2); TRBD1 matches at 7 bases. The ends lost 3 bases at V and 2 bases at J; junction bases unmatched: 6. Germline values: CDR1 LGHDT, CDR2 YNNKEL (reference sequence). This CDR3 comprises 16 residues. CDR3 sequence (DNA): TGTGCCAGCAGCCACCTTCGGGACAGAAACACCGGGGAGCTGTTTTTT. This gives the protein CASSHLRDRNTGELFF.

The J gene is TRBJ1-1, the V gene TRBV5-5; D possibly corresponds to TRBD1 (5 bases). The V gene lost 0 bases and the J gene lost 4 bases, with 13 bases spanning the gap. CDR1 is SGHKS, CDR2 YYEKEE, per germline (reference sequence). This CDR3 spans 15 amino acids. In DNA, the CDR3 is TGTGCCAGCAGCTTGGTGTCAGGGAGGACCACTGAAGCTTTCTTT. It encodes CASSLVSGRTTEAFF.

The chain uses TRBV7-2 and TRBJ2-5; weak D call: TRBD2 (5 bases). Germline-derived CDR1 and CDR2 are SGHTA and FQGNSA. Trimming stripped 5 bases from V and 5 bases from J, with 18 bases between. The CDR3 covers 15 residues. CDR3 sequence: CASSPPGGSMETQYF. The CDR3 coding sequence is TGTGCCAGCAGCCCCCCTGGAGGCAGTATGGAGACCCAGTACTTC.

The chain carries TRBV12-3 or TRBV12-4 and TRBJ1-2, with D unresolved. The CDR3 has 12 amino acids. The V end lost 6 bases, the J end lost 4 bases, and 9 bases lay between the germline ends. The CDR3 reads CASRGSFYGYTF. CDR3 coding DNA: TGTGCCAGCAGGGGCAGCTTCTATGGCTACACCTTC.

The chain joins TRBV25-1 to TRBJ2-7; D is uncertain. CDR3 size: 11 residues. The germline gives CDR1 MGHDK, CDR2 SYGVNS. The V gene lost 4 bases and the J gene lost 6 bases, with 7 bases spanning the gap. Here the CDR3 DNA reads TGTGCCAGCAGTGGTAGCACCGAGCAGTACTTC. Its translation: CASSGSTEQYF.